This TCR beta chain was sequenced during a study of blood T cell repertoires in COVID-19. The wider study: COVID-19 samples, acute and convalescent, were from the United States, Italy and Spain. PBMCs, B-cell-depleted T cells, or T cells provided the cDNA or gDNA that made up the material.

There are 15 residues in the CDR3. The J segment lost 7 bases and the V segment lost 1 base, leaving 5 bases of the junction unmatched. Germline CDR1 reads SGHVS; CDR2 reads FQNEAQ. Authors' processing steps: Reference gene primer amplification gave nucleated cell count estimates. This table comes from immunoSEQ multiplex PCR, and its TCRdb copy is limited to in-frame clones, with some not included. D and trimming come from the DNA, and the V and J calls and clone size come from that table. The table lists 120,000 to 150,000 clones, 65% to 85% of them singletons. J is TRBJ1-5 and V is TRBV7-8; 9 bases are shared with TRBD1. This TCR came from a woman between 50 and 59 years old with acute or convalescent COVID-19. What was sequenced was peripheral blood. The CDR3 DNA reads as TGTGCCAGCAGCTTAGGTCGGACAGGGGACCAGCCCCAGCATTTT. This codes for CASSLGRTGDQPQHF.